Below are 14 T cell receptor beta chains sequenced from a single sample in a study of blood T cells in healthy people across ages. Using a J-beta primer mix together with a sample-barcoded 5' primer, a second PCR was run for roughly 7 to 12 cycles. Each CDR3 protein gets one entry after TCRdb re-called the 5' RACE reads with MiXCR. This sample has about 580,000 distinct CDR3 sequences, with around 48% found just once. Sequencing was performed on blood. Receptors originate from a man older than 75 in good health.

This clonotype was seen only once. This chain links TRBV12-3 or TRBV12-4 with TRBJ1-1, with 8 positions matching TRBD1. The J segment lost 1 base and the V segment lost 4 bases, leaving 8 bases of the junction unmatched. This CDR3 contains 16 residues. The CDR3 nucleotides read TGTGCCAGCAGTTCGGGCAGGGGGCTTCCGAACACTGAAGCTTTCTTT. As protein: CASSSGRGLPNTEAFF.

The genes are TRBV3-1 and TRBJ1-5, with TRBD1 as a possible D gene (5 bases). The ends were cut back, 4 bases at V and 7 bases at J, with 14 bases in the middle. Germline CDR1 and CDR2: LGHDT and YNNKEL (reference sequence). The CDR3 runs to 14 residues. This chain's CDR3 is CASSRDTGEQPQHF. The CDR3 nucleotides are TGTGCCAGCAGCCGAGATACGGGGGAACAGCCCCAGCATTTT.

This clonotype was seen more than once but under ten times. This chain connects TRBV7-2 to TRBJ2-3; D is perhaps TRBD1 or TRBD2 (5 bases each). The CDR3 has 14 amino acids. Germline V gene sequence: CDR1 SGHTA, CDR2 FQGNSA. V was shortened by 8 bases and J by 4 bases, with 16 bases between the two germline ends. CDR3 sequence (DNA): TGTGCCAGCGCCTCGGGACGCGCGGCAGATACGCAGTATTTT. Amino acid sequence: CASASGRAADTQYF.

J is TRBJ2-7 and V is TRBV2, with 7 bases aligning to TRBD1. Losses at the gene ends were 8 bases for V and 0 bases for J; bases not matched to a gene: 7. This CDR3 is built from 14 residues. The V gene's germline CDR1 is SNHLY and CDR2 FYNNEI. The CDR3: CASSRDSASYEQYF. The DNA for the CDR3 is TGTGCCAGCTCCCGGGACAGCGCCTCCTACGAGCAGTACTTC.

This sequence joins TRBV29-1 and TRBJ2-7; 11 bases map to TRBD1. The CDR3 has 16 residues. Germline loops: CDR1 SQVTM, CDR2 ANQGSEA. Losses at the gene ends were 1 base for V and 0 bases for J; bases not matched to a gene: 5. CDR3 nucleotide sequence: TGCAGCGTTGAAGCCCTTGGGACAGGGGGCTCCTACGAGCAGTACTTC. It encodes CSVEALGTGGSYEQYF.

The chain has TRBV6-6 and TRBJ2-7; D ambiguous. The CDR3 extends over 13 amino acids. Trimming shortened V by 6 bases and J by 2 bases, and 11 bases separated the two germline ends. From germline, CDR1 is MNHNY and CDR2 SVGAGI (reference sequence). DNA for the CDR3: TGTGCCAGCAGGATAGGCGGAACCTACGAGCAGTACTTC. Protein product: CASRIGGTYEQYF.

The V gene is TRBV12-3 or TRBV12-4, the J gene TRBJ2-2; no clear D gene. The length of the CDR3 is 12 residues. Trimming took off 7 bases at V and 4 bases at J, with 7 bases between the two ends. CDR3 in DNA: TGTGCCAGCAACCCTGGCACCGGGGAGCTGTTTTTT. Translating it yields CASNPGTGELFF.

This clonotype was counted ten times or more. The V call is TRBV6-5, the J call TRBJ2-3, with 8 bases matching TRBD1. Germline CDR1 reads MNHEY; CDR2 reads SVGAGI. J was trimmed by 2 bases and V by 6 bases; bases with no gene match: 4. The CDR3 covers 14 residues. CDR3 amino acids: CASRGQGYTDTQYF. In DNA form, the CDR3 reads TGTGCCAGCAGAGGACAGGGATACACAGATACGCAGTATTTT.

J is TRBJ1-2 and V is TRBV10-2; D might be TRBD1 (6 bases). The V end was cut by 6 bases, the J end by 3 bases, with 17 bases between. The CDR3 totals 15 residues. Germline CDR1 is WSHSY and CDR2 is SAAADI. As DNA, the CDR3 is TGCGCCAGCAGCGGCAACTACAGGGCGGACTATGGCTACACCTTC. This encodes CASSGNYRADYGYTF.

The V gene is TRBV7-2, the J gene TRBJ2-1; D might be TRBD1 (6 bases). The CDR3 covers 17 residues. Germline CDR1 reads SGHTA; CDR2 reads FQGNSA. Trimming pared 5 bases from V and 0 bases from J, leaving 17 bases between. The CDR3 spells CASSHRQDPLSYNEQFF. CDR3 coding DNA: TGTGCCAGCAGCCACCGACAGGATCCCCTCTCCTACAATGAGCAGTTCTTC. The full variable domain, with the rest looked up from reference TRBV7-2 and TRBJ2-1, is GAGVSQSPSNKVTEKGKDVELRCDPISGHTALYWYRQSLGQGLEFLIYFQGNSAPDKSGLPSDRFSAERTGGSVSTLTIQRTQQEDSAVYLCASSHRQDPLSYNEQFFGPGTRLTVL.

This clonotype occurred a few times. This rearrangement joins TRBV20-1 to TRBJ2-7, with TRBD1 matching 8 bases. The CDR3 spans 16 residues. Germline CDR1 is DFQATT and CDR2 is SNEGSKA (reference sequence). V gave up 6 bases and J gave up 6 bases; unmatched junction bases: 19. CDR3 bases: TGCAGTGCCGAGAAACTTACGGACAGGGAGGTCGGCGAGCAGTACTTC. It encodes CSAEKLTDREVGEQYF.

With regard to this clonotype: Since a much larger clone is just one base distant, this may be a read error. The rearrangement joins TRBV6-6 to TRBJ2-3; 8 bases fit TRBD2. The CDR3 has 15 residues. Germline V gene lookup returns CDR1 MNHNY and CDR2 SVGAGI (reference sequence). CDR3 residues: CASSSRGGRTDTLYF. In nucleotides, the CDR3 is TGTGCCAGCAGTTCCCGGGGGGGGCGAACAGATACGCTGTATTTT.

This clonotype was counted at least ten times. The chain's CDR3 is CASRESSGTYEQYF. The CDR3 bases are TGTGCCAGCAGGGAGAGTTCGGGGACCTACGAGCAGTACTTC. V and J are TRBV6-5 and TRBJ2-7; a weak D match, TRBD2 (5 bases). Between the trimmed V and J ends, which lost 6 bases and 2 bases, there was a span of 14 bases. Germline V gives CDR1 MNHEY, CDR2 SVGAGI. This CDR3 comprises 14 residues.

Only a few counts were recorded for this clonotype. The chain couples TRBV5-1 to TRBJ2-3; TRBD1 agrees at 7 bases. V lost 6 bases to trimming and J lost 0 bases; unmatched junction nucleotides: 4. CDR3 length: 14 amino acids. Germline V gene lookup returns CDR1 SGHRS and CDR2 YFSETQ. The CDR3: CASTRDRSTDTQYF. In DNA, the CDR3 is TGCGCCAGCACCCGGGACAGAAGCACAGATACGCAGTATTTT.